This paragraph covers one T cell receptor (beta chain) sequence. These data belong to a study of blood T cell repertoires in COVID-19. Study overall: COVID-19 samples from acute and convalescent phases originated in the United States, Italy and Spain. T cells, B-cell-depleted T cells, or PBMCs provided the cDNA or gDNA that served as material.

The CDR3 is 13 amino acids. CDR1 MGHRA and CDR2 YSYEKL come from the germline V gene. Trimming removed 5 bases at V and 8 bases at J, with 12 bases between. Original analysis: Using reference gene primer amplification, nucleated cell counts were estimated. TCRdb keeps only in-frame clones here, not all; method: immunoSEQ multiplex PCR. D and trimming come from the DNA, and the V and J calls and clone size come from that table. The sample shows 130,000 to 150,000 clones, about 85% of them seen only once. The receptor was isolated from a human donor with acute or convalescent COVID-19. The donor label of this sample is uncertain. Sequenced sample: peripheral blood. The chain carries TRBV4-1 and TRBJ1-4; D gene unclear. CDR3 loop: CASSAPYGEKLFF. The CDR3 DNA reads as TGCGCCAGCAGCGCCCCCTACGGGGAAAAACTGTTTTTT.